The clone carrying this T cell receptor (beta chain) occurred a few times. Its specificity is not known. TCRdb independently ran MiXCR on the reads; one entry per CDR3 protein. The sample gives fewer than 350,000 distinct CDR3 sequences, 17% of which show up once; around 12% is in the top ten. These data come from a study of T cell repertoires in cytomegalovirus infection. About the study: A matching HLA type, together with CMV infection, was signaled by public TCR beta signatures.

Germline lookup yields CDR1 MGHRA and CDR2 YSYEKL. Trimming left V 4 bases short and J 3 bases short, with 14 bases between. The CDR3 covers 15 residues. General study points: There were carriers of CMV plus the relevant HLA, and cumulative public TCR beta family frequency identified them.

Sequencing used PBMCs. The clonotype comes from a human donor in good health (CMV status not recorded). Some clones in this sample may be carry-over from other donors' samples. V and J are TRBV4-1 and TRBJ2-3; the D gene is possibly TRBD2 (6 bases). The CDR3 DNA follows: TGCGCCAGCAGCCCGACGGGACTCCAAACAGATACGCAGTATTTT. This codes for CASSPTGLQTDTQYF.